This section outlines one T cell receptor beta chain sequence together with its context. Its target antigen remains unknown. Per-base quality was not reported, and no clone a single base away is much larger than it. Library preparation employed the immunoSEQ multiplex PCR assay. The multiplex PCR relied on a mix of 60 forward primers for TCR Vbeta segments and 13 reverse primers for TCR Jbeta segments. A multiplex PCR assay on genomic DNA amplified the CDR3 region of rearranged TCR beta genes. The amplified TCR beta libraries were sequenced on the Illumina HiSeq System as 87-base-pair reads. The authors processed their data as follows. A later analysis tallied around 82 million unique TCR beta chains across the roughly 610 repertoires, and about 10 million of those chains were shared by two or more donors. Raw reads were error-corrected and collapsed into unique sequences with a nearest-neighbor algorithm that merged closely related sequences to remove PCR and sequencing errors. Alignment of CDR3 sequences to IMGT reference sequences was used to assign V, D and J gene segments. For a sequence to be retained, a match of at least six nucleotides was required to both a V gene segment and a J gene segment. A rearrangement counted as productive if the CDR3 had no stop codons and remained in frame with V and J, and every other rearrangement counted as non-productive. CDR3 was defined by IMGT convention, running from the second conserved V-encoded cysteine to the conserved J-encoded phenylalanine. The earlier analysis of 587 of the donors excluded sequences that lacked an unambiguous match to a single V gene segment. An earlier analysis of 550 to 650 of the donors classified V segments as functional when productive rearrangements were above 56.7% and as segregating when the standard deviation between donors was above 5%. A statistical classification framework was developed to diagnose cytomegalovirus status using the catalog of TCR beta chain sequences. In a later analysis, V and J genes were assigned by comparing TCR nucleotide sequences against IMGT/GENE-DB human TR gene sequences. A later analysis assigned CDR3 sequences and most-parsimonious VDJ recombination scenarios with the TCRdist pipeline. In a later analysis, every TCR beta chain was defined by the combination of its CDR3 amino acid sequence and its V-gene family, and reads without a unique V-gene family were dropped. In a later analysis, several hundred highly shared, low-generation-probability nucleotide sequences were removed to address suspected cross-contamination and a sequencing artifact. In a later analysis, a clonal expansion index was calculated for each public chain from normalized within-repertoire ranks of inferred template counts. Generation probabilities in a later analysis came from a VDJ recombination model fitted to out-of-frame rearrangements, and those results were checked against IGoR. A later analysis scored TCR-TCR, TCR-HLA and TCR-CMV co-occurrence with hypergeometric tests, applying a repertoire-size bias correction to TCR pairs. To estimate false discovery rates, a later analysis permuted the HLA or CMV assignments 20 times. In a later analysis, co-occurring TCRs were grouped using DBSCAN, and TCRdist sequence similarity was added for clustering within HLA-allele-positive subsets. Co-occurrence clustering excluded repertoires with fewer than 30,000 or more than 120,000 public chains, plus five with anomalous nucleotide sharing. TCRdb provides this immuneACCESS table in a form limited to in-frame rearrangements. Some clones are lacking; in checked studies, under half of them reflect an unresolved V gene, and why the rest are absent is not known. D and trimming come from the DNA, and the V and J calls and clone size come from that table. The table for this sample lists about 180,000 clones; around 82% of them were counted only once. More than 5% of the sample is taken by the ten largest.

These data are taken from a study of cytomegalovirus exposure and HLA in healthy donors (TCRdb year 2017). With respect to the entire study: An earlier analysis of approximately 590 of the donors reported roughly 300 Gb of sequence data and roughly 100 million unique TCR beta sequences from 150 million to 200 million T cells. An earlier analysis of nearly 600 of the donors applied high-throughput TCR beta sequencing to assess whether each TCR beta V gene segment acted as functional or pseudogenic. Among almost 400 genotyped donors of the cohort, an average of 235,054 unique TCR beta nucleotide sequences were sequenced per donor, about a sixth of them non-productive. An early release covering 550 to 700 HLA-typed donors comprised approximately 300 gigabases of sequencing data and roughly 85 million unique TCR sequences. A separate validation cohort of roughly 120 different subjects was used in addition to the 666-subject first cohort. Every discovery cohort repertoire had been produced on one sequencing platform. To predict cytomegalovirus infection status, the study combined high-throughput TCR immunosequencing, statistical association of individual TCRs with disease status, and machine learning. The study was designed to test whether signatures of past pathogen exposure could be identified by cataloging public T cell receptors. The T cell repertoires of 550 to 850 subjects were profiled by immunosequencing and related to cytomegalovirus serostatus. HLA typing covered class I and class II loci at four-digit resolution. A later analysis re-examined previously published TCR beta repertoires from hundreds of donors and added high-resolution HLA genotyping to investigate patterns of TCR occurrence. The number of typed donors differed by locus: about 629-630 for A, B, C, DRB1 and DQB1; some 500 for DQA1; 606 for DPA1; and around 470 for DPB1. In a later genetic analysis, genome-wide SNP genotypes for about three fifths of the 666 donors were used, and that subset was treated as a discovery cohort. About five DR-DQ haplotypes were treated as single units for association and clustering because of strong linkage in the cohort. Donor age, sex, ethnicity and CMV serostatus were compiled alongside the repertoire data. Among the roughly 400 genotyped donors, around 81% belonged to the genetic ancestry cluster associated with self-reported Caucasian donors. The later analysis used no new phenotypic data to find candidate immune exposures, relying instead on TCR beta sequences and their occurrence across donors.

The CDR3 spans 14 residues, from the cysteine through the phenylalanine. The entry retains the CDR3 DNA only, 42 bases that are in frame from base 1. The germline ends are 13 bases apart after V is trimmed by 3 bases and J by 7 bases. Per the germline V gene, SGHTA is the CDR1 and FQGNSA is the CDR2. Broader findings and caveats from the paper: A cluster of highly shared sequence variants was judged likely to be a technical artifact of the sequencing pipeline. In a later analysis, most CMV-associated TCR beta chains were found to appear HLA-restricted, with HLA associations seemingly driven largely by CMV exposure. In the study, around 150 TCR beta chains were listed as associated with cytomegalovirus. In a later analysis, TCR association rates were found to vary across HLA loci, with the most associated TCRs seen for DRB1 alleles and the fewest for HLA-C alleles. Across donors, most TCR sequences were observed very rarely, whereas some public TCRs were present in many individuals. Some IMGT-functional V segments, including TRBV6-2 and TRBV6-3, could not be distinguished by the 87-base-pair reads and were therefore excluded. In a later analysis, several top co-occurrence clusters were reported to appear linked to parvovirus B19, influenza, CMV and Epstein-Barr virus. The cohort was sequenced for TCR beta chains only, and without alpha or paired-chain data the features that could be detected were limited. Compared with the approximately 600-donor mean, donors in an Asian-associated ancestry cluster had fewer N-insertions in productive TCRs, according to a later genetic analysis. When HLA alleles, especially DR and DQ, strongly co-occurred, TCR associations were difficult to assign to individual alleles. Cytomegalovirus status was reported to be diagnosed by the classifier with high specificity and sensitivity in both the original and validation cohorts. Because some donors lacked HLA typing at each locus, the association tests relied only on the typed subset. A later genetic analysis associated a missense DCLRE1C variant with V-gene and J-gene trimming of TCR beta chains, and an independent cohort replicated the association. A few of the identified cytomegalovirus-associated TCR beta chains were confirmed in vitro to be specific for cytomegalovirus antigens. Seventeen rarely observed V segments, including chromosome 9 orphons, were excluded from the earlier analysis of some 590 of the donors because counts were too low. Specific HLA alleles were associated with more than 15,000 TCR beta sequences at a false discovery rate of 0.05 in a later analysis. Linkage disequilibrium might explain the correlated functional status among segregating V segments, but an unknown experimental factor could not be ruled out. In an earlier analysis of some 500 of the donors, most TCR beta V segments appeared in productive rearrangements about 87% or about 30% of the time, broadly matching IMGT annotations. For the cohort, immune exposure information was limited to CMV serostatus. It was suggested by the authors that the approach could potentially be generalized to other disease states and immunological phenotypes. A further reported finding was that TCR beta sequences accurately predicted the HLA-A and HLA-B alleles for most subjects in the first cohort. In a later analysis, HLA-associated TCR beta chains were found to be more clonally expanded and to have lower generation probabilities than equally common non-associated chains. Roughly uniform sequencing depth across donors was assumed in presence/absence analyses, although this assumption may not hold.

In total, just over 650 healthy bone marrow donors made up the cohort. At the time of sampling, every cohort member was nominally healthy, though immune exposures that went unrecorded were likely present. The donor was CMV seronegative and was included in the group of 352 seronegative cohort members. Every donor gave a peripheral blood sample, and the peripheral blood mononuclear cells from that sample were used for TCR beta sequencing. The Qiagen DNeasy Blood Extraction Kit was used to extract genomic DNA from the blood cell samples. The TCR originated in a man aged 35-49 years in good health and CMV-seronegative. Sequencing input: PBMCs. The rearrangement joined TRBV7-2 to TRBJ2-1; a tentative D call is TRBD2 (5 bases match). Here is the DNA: TGTGCCAGCAGCTTGCTAGGCCGGAGGAATGAGCAGTTCTTC. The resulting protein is CASSLLGRRNEQFF.